The clone carrying this TCR beta chain showed up many times. One junction end disagrees with the germline gene, perhaps due to a read error. This entry is derived from a study of T-cell reconstitution after alpha-beta-depleted transplantation in children. As it was prepared, the TCRbeta library received unique molecular identifiers. TCRdb reanalysed the PCR reads using MiXCR and keeps one entry per CDR3 protein. Here the sample spans a few hundred thousand distinct CDR3 sequences, about 18% being singletons. The sequencing here drew on PBMCs from the stem cell graft donor, taken from the stem cell graft. This receptor was obtained from a human donor who donated a stem cell graft to a child with acute lymphoblastic leukemia.

The CDR3 nucleotides are TGTGCCAGTAGTCAGGCCTACAATGAGCAGTTCTTC. Protein: CASSQAYNEQFF. The gene calls are TRBV4-1 and TRBJ2-1; no clear D gene. This CDR3 region has 12 residues. In germline, CDR1 is MGHRA, CDR2 YSYEKL.